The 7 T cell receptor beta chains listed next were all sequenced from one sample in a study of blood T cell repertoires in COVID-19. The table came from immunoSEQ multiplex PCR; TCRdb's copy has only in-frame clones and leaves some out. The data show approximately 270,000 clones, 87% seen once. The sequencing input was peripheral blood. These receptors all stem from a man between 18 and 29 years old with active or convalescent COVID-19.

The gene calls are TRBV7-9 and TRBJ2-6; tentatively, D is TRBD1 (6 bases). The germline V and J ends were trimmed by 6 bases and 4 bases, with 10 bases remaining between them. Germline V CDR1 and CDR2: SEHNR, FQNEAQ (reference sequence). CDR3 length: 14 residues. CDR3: CASSGQSGANVLTF. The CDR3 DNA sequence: TGTGCCAGCAGTGGACAGTCGGGGGCCAACGTCCTGACTTTC.

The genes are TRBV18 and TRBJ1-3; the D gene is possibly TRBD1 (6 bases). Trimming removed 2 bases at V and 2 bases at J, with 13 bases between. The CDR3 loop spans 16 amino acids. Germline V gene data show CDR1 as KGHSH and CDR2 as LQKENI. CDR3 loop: CASSPALRGTGNTIYF. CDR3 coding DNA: TGTGCCAGCTCACCAGCTTTAAGGGGGACTGGAAACACCATATATTTT.

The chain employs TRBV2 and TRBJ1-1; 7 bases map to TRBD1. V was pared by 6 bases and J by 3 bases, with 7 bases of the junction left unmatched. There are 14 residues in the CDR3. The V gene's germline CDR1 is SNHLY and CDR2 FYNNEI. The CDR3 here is CASRRQGTHTEAFF. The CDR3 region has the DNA TGTGCCAGCAGGCGACAGGGAACGCACACTGAAGCTTTCTTT.

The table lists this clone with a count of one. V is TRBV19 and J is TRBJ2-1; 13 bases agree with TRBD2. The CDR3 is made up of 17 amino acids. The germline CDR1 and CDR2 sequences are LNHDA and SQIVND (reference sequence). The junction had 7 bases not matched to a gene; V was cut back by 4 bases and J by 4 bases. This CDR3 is CASSRMTSGRIYNEQFF. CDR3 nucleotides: TGTGCCAGTAGTAGGATGACTAGCGGGAGGATTTACAATGAGCAGTTCTTC.

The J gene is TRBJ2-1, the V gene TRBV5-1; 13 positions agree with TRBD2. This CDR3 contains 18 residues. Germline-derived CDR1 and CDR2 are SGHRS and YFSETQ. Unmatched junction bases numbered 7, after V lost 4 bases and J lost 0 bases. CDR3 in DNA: TGCGCCAGCAGCACGGGACTAGCGGGGAGCAGCTCCTACAATGAGCAGTTCTTC. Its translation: CASSTGLAGSSSYNEQFF.

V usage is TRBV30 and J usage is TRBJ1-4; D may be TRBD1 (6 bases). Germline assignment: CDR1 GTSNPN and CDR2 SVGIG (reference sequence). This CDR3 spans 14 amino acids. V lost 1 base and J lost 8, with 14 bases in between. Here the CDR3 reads CAWSGRWGGEKLFF. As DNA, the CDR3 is TGTGCCTGGAGTGGCCGTTGGGGGGGCGAAAAACTGTTTTTT.

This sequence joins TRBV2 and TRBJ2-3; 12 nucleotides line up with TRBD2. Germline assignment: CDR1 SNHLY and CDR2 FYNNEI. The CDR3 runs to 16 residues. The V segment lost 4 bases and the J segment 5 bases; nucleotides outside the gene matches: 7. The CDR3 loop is CASSASSGGAVDTQYF. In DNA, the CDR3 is TGTGCCAGCAGTGCCTCTAGCGGGGGGGCTGTAGATACGCAGTATTTT. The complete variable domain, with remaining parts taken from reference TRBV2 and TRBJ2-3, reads EPEVTQTPSHQVTQMGQEVILRCVPISNHLYFYWYRQILGQKVEFLVSFYNNEISEKSEIFDDQFSVERPDGSNFTLKIRSTKLEDSAMYFCASSASSGGAVDTQYFGPGTRLTVL.